The 11 T cell receptor beta chains in this list originate from one sample, sequenced in a study of beta chain features in type 1 diabetes. Study-wide results and limits: Shorter TCRB CDR3s, moderately but significantly so, were found in Type 1 diabetes patients in all four CD4+ subsets.

These receptors have no known antigen. Reverse transcribing all isolated RNA meant expressed TCRB transcripts were sequenced. The method was immunoSEQ multiplex PCR; TCRdb's version includes in-frame clones alone and lacks a portion of them. The profile shows about 170,000 clones, roughly 8% of them singletons. Sequencing was done on a sample of central memory CD4+ T cells from blood. These receptors came from a man aged 18 to 35 with type 1 diabetes.

The chain links TRBV2 to TRBJ1-5; 7 bases are a match to TRBD1. CDR1 and CDR2 (germline): SNHLY, FYNNEI. The CDR3 extends over 14 amino acids. V gave up 3 bases and J gave up 7 bases; unmatched junction bases: 6. The CDR3 DNA sequence: TGTGCCAGCAGTGAGGAGGGGGCTCGACAGCCCCAGCATTTT. Its protein product is CASSEEGARQPQHF. The variable domain in full, completed from reference TRBV2 and TRBJ1-5, reads EPEVTQTPSHQVTQMGQEVILRCVPISNHLYFYWYRQILGQKVEFLVSFYNNEISEKSEIFDDQFSVERPDGSNFTLKIRSTKLEDSAMYFCASSEEGARQPQHFGDGTRLSIL.

The chain is built from TRBV7-9 and TRBJ1-1; perhaps TRBD1 as D (5 bases). The CDR3 consists of 12 residues. Germline loops: CDR1 SEHNR, CDR2 FQNEAQ (reference sequence). V lost 1 base, J lost 8 bases, and 8 bases lay in between. Here the CDR3 reads CASSLVGAEAFF. Written as DNA, the CDR3 is TGTGCCAGCAGCTTAGTTGGGGCGGAAGCTTTCTTT.

CDR3 DNA: TGTGCCAGCAGTGAGGGGACTAGCCATACGCAGTATTTT. Its protein product is CASSEGTSHTQYF. The V call is TRBV6-5, the J call TRBJ2-3, with 9 bases that match TRBD2. The V gene end was trimmed by 5 bases and the J gene end by 7 bases; junction bases not matched to a gene: 4. Germline V gene sequence: CDR1 MNHEY, CDR2 SVGAGI. The CDR3 extends over 13 amino acids.

The V gene is TRBV6-5, the J gene TRBJ1-2, with 8 bases lining up with TRBD1. Germline V gives CDR1 MNHEY, CDR2 SVGAGI. The CDR3 loop spans 16 amino acids. V was clipped by 0 bases and J by 3 bases; unmatched bases: 6. The CDR3 DNA follows: TGTGCCAGCAGTTACTCGATTCAGGGGGCAGACTATGGCTACACCTTC. Translated: CASSYSIQGADYGYTF.

This clone was recorded many times. The rearrangement uses TRBV14 and TRBJ2-3, with TRBD2 matching 9 bases. V was clipped by 5 bases and J by 4 bases; unmatched bases: 10. CDR3 length equals 16 residues. The germline CDR1 and CDR2 sequences are SGHDN and FVKESK. The CDR3 sequence is CASSSSAGGRADTQYF. CDR3 nucleotides: TGTGCCAGCAGCTCCTCAGCGGGGGGCAGGGCAGATACGCAGTATTTT.

This clone came up a few times. This chain connects TRBV25-1 to TRBJ2-7, with 7 positions matching TRBD1. Germline CDR1 reads MGHDK; CDR2 reads SYGVNS. Losses at the gene ends were 4 bases for V and 3 bases for J; bases not matched to a gene: 9. This CDR3 spans 15 amino acids. CDR3 DNA sequence: TGTGCCAGCAGTGCTACGGACAGGAGTCACTACGAGCAGTACTTC. Protein sequence: CASSATDRSHYEQYF.

The V gene is TRBV30, the J gene TRBJ1-2; TRBD1 matches at 8 bases. The J segment lost 3 bases and the V segment lost 4 bases, leaving 13 bases of the junction unmatched. This CDR3 is built from 16 residues. CDR1 and CDR2 from the germline V gene are GTSNPN and SVGIG (reference sequence). The CDR3, as DNA: TGTGCCTGGACTCCGAGGACAGGGCGCTACTACTATGGCTACACCTTC. Residues: CAWTPRTGRYYYGYTF.

V gene TRBV10-3 combines with J gene TRBJ1-6, with a possible D match to TRBD1 (5 bases). V was clipped by 2 bases and J by 9 bases, with 8 bases between them. The CDR3 runs 13 residues. Germline V gene data show CDR1 as ENHRY and CDR2 as SYGVKD. CDR3 loop: CAISETQGSPLHF. CDR3 nucleotides: TGTGCCATCAGTGAGACTCAGGGTTCACCCCTCCACTTT.

This clone was recorded a few times. The genes are TRBV5-5 and TRBJ2-1; 7 positions match TRBD2. Germline V gene data show CDR1 as SGHKS and CDR2 as YYEKEE (reference sequence). J gave up 4 bases and V 1 base, and 8 bases lay outside the gene matches. The CDR3 is made up of 16 amino acids. The CDR3 DNA follows: TGTGCCAGCAGCTTGTTAGGACTAGGCCATTACAATGAGCAGTTCTTC. Translation gives CASSLLGLGHYNEQFF.

V gene TRBV5-1 combines with J gene TRBJ2-2; TRBD2 matches at 7 bases. V trimming: 7 bases; J trimming: 2 bases; junction bases outside the gene matches: 8. The CDR3 is 15 residues long. The germline V gene has CDR1 SGHRS and CDR2 YFSETQ. The CDR3 coding sequence is TGCGCCAGCTCGGGTTCAGCGGGAAACACCGGGGAGCTGTTTTTT. Its protein is CASSGSAGNTGELFF.

This clone was observed a few times. The genes are TRBV10-3 and TRBJ1-1; a weak D match, TRBD1 (6 bases). This CDR3 is 13 amino acids long. In germline, CDR1 is ENHRY, CDR2 SYGVKD. The ends were cut back, 7 bases at V and 4 bases at J, with 13 bases in the middle. The DNA for the CDR3 is TGTGCCATCAAGGGCGCGGGGGCCACTGAAGCTTTCTTT. Residues: CAIKGAGATEAFF.